This TCR beta chain originates from a study of T cell repertoires in cytomegalovirus infection. Each CDR3 protein is one row after TCRdb ran MiXCR on the reads. The sample lists some 400,000 distinct CDR3 sequences; 31% were seen once. Germline lookup yields CDR1 SGHDT and CDR2 YYEEEE. This CDR3 has 14 residues. V gave up 4 bases and J gave up 5 bases, with 15 bases separating them. This clonotype was seen only a few times. The TCR originated in a human donor in good health (CMV status not recorded). Some clones in this sample may be carry-over from other donors' samples. The chain is built from TRBV5-6 and TRBJ1-1, with TRBD1 as a possible D gene (6 bases). The sample consisted of PBMCs. CDR3 nucleotide sequence: TGTGCCAGCAGCGCAAAGGGGGTTAGGACTGAAGCTTTCTTT. Translation gives CASSAKGVRTEAFF.